This T cell receptor beta chain was retrieved from a study of blood T cell repertoires in COVID-19. About the study: Donors in the United States, Italy and Spain gave samples during acute or convalescent COVID-19. PBMCs, B-cell-depleted T cells, or T cells were the source of the cDNA or gDNA that made up the material.

This CDR3 has 15 amino acids. Germline V lookup: CDR1 SGDLS, CDR2 YYNGEE. J gave up 4 bases and V 3 bases, and 5 bases lay outside the gene matches. Sequencing was performed with immunoSEQ multiplex PCR; in TCRdb, only in-frame clones are kept and a portion is missing. The sample holds 300,000 or so clones, around four fifths seen once. The chain recombines TRBV9 with TRBJ1-4; 8 nucleotides match TRBD1. Sample: peripheral blood. The clonotype comes from a woman in her forties or fifties with acute or convalescent COVID-19. This chain's CDR3 is CASSGQGAGNEKLFF. The CDR3 DNA sequence: TGTGCCAGCAGCGGTCAGGGGGCGGGTAATGAAAAACTGTTTTTT.